One TCR beta chain is described in this entry. The naive CD8 population came from CD45RO-negative cells selected for CCR7, without terminally differentiated effector memory CD45RA+ cells. This specimen comes from a study of shared clonotypes between healthy human individuals. Unmatched junction bases numbered 4, after V lost 5 bases and J lost 1 base. Germline CDR1 and CDR2: SGHAT and FQNNGV. The CDR3 has 16 residues. Libraries were prepared by immunoSEQ multiplex PCR; TCRdb keeps only in-frame clonotypes and omits some of them. This sample has approximately 2,000,000 clones, with 85% to 95% found just once.

The rearrangement joins TRBV11-2 to TRBJ2-5; 13 bases map to TRBD2. The receptor's source is a young man in good health. Some clones in this sample may be carry-over from other donors' samples. Specimen: naive CD8+ T cells from PBMCs. DNA for the CDR3: TGTGCCAGCAGCACCAGGACTAGCGGGAGCCAAGAGACCCAGTACTTC. Its translation: CASSTRTSGSQETQYF. The full variable domain, completed using reference TRBV11-2 and TRBJ2-5, is EAGVAQSPRYKIIEKRQSVAFWCNPISGHATLYWYQQILGQGPKLLIQFQNNGVVDDSQLPKDRFSAERLKGVDSTLKIQPAKLEDSAVYLCASSTRTSGSQETQYFGPGTRLLVL.